Below, 29 T cell receptor beta chains from the same sample are listed, as sequenced in a study of shared clonotypes between healthy human individuals. The repertoire was sequenced with immunoSEQ multiplex PCR; TCRdb's copy has only in-frame clones and lacks some. The sample gives approximately 500,000 clones, 60% to 85% of which show up once; about an eighth is in the top ten. Sequencing was performed on PBMCs. These receptors were taken from a middle-aged woman in good health. Some clones in this sample may be carry-over from other donors' samples.

Worth noting for this clone: Other DNA variants within this sample encode the same CDR3. The chain uses TRBV5-1 and TRBJ2-6; D may be TRBD2 (5 bases). This CDR3 is 15 amino acids long. The ends were cut back, 4 bases at V and 0 bases at J, with 8 bases in the middle. The germline V gene has CDR1 SGHRS and CDR2 YFSETQ. The chain's CDR3 is CASSLTSSGANVLTF. CDR3 sequence (DNA): TGCGCCAGCAGCCTCACTAGCTCTGGGGCCAACGTCCTGACTTTC.

The V and J genes are TRBV30 and TRBJ1-1, with a weak D call TRBD1 (6 bases). V lost 3 bases and J lost 11, with 16 bases in between. Germline CDR1 and CDR2: GTSNPN and SVGIG (reference sequence). CDR3 length: 12 residues. The CDR3: CAWSPHGGRAFF. CDR3 coding DNA: TGTGCCTGGAGCCCGCATGGGGGCCGCGCTTTCTTT. The entire variable domain, with the rest obtained from reference TRBV30 and TRBJ1-1, is as follows: SQTIHQWPATLVQPVGSPLSLECTVEGTSNPNLYWYRQAAGRGLQLLFYSVGIGQISSEVPQNLSASRPQDRQFILSSKKLLLSDSGFYLCAWSPHGGRAFFGQGTRLTVV.

This chain uses TRBV5-1 with TRBJ2-1, with 7 bases that match TRBD2. Looked up from germline, CDR1 is SGHRS and CDR2 is YFSETQ. With V trimmed by 4 bases and J by 8 bases, 18 bases remained unmatched. CDR3 length equals 17 residues. Written as DNA, the CDR3 is TGCGCCAGCAGCGCGCACCTCTTGCAGGGAGGGGTTGATGAGCAGTTCTTC. It yields the protein CASSAHLLQGGVDEQFF.

This clone has just a few counts. The rearrangement uses TRBV7-3 and TRBJ2-2; 11 nucleotides line up with TRBD1. The junction had 6 bases not matched to a gene; V was cut back by 5 bases and J by 4 bases. Per the germline V gene, CDR1 is SGHTA and CDR2 is FQGTGA. This CDR3 contains 16 residues. The CDR3 DNA reads as TGTGCCAGCAGCCCGAGGACAGGGGGCATCACCGGGGAGCTGTTTTTT. Translating gives CASSPRTGGITGELFF.

This chain's CDR3 is CASSKRAGMDTEAFF. Written as DNA, the CDR3 is TGTGCCAGCAGCAAAAGGGCAGGGATGGACACTGAAGCTTTCTTT. The genes are TRBV7-2 and TRBJ1-1; perhaps TRBD1 as D (5 bases). CDR3 length: 15 amino acids. Trimming stripped 5 bases from V and 3 bases from J, with 16 bases between. CDR1 and CDR2 (germline): SGHTA, FQGNSA.

The rearrangement uses TRBV18 and TRBJ2-7, with TRBD1 as a possible D gene (6 bases). The ends were cut back, 4 bases at V and 2 bases at J, with 12 bases in the middle. The CDR3 is made up of 14 amino acids. Germline V gene data show CDR1 as KGHSH and CDR2 as LQKENI. For the CDR3, the DNA is TGTGCCAGCTCACTGACAGGAAAGACCTACGAGCAGTACTTC. It encodes CASSLTGKTYEQYF.

J is TRBJ2-7 and V is TRBV4-1, with 7 bases matching TRBD1. CDR1 and CDR2 from the germline V gene are MGHRA and YSYEKL. This CDR3 has 16 amino acids. With V trimmed by 2 bases and J by 5 bases, 12 bases remained unmatched. CDR3 protein: CASSQTTTGVPHEQYF. DNA for the CDR3: TGCGCCAGCAGCCAAACGACAACAGGGGTCCCCCACGAGCAGTACTTC.

V gene TRBV19 combines with J gene TRBJ1-1, with no clear D. The V end lost 5 bases, the J end lost 5 bases, and 12 bases lay between the germline ends. In germline, CDR1 is LNHDA, CDR2 SQIVND (reference sequence). CDR3 length: 13 residues. The CDR3 spells CASSYGRRTEAFF. DNA for the CDR3: TGTGCCAGTAGTTATGGGAGACGAACTGAAGCTTTCTTT.

This chain links TRBV7-2 with TRBJ2-2; D is possibly TRBD2 (6 bases). The CDR3 extends over 15 amino acids. The germline gives CDR1 SGHTA, CDR2 FQGNSA. Trimming took off 5 bases at V and 5 bases at J, with 15 bases between the two ends. CDR3 loop: CASSPPRLGTGELFF. CDR3 DNA: TGTGCCAGCAGCCCTCCAAGACTAGGAACCGGGGAGCTGTTTTTT.

The CDR3 nucleotides are TGTGCCAGTAGTATGAACCAAGAGACCCAGTACTTC. Translating gives CASSMNQETQYF. The V call is TRBV19, the J call TRBJ2-5; D gene unclear. The length of the CDR3 is 12 residues. CDR1 and CDR2 (germline): LNHDA, SQIVND (reference sequence). V lost 3 bases, J lost 0 bases, and 2 bases lay in between.

This clone showed up just once. J is TRBJ2-7 and V is TRBV5-5; the D is unclear. Trimming shortened V by 4 bases and J by 6 bases, and 11 bases separated the two germline ends. Looked up from germline, CDR1 is SGHKS and CDR2 is YYEKEE (reference sequence). The CDR3 runs to 12 residues. CDR3 in DNA: TGTGCCAGCAGCCGCGAAATAAGCGAGCAGTACTTC. This translates into CASSREISEQYF.

V is TRBV4-2 and J is TRBJ2-7; 8 bases align to TRBD2. J lost 2 bases, V lost 0 bases, and 3 bases had no gene match. The germline CDR1 and CDR2 sequences are LGHNA and YNFKEQ. The CDR3 totals 15 residues. CDR3 residues: CASSQDQRGTYEQYF. As DNA, the CDR3 is TGTGCCAGCAGCCAAGATCAGCGGGGGACCTACGAGCAGTACTTC.

The chain recombines TRBV30 with TRBJ1-6, with 8 bases aligning to TRBD1. The CDR3 spans 14 residues. Unmatched junction bases numbered 4, after V lost 0 bases and J lost 9 bases. Germline V gene data show CDR1 as GTSNPN and CDR2 as SVGIG (reference sequence). CDR3 region: CAWSVSQGASPLHF. The CDR3 DNA reads as TGTGCCTGGAGTGTTAGTCAGGGGGCTTCACCCCTCCACTTT.

This clone was recorded once. V is TRBV7-9 and J is TRBJ2-1, with 8 bases that match TRBD2. Germline loops: CDR1 SEHNR, CDR2 FQNEAQ (reference sequence). The trim removed 5 bases at V and 6 bases at J, leaving 9 bases unmatched. The CDR3 covers 15 residues. CDR3 in amino acids: CASSVLADLGNEQFF. DNA of the CDR3: TGTGCCAGCAGCGTACTAGCGGATTTAGGCAATGAGCAGTTCTTC.

Ten or more counts support this clone. This chain uses TRBV4-1 with TRBJ1-3; 7 bases are a match to TRBD1. The CDR3 is 16 residues long. Germline-derived CDR1 and CDR2 are MGHRA and YSYEKL. The ends lost 4 bases at V and 0 bases at J; junction bases unmatched: 6. CDR3 DNA: TGCGCCAGCAGCCCTTGGGACAGCCGCTCTGGAAACACCATATATTTT. Amino acids: CASSPWDSRSGNTIYF.

Concerning this clone: The sample carries other DNA sequences with the same CDR3. V usage is TRBV27 and J usage is TRBJ1-5; D unresolved. The CDR3 spans 13 residues. The V gene lost 0 bases and the J gene lost 2 bases, with 2 bases spanning the gap. CDR1 and CDR2 from the germline V gene are MNHEY and SMNVEV (reference sequence). DNA for the CDR3: TGTGCCAGCAGTTTATCGGGCAATCAGCCCCAGCATTTT. Its translation: CASSLSGNQPQHF.

As to this clone: A read error may produce the germline difference seen at one junction end. The V and J genes are TRBV4-2 and TRBJ2-7, with TRBD1 matching 12 bases. From germline, CDR1 is LGHNA and CDR2 YNFKEQ. The CDR3 consists of 17 residues. The CDR3 reads CASSKDSAGQGAGEQYF. The CDR3 DNA reads as TGTGCCAGCAGCAAAGACTCGGCGGGACAGGGGGCGGGGGAGCAGTACTTC.

This clone was seen a few times. The rearrangement uses TRBV7-2 and TRBJ1-3; no definite D call. The CDR3 runs to 14 residues. The V end lost 3 bases, the J end lost 1 base, and 7 bases lay between the germline ends. Germline V CDR1 and CDR2: SGHTA, FQGNSA. This chain's CDR3 is CASSFGGSGNTIYF. The DNA of the CDR3 is TGTGCCAGCAGCTTTGGCGGGTCTGGAAACACCATATATTTT.

This clone was seen a single time. The chain is built from TRBV5-1 and TRBJ2-1, with D perhaps matching TRBD1 (5 bases). CDR3 length: 14 amino acids. The V and J ends lost 0 bases and 6 bases respectively, with 10 bases between them. Germline lookup yields CDR1 SGHRS and CDR2 YFSETQ. This chain's CDR3 is CASSLAREANEQFF. CDR3 bases: TGCGCCAGCAGCTTGGCCAGGGAAGCCAATGAGCAGTTCTTC.

V usage is TRBV29-1 and J usage is TRBJ2-6; maybe TRBD1 (6 bases). The CDR3 is 15 amino acids. Germline V gives CDR1 SQVTM, CDR2 ANQGSEA. V lost 2 bases and J lost 1, with 9 bases in between. The CDR3: CSVELGQSGANVLTF. The CDR3 bases are TGCAGCGTTGAACTGGGACAATCTGGGGCCAACGTCCTGACTTTC.

V usage is TRBV5-1 and J usage is TRBJ2-1, with 7 bases fitting TRBD1. The CDR3 length is 15 residues. The V segment lost 0 bases and the J segment 2 bases; nucleotides outside the gene matches: 2. Per germline, CDR1 SGHRS and CDR2 YFSETQ. The CDR3 coding sequence is TGCGCCAGCAGCTTGGACAGGGGACCCTACAATGAGCAGTTCTTC. Its translation is CASSLDRGPYNEQFF.

This clone was detected a few times. This chain joins TRBV28 and TRBJ1-4; maybe TRBD1 (6 bases). Germline V lookup: CDR1 MDHEN, CDR2 SYDVKM. Trimming left V 6 bases short and J 7 bases short, with 15 bases between. This CDR3 contains 14 residues. CDR3 in DNA: TGTGCCAGCAGACCACAGGGCCGAGGTGAAAAACTGTTTTTT. This sequence encodes CASRPQGRGEKLFF.

This chain links TRBV19 with TRBJ1-2; tentative D call: TRBD1 (5 bases). The germline gives CDR1 LNHDA, CDR2 SQIVND (reference sequence). CDR3 length: 15 amino acids. V gave up 6 bases and J gave up 4 bases, with 18 bases separating them. CDR3 sequence: CASRGALSVGYGYTF. In DNA form, the CDR3 reads TGTGCCAGTAGAGGGGCTCTGAGTGTCGGCTATGGCTACACCTTC.

V is TRBV6-4 and J is TRBJ2-7; a weak D match, TRBD2 (5 bases). CDR3 length: 13 residues. V was pared by 8 bases and J by 3 bases, with 14 bases between. Germline V gene sequence: CDR1 MRHNA, CDR2 SNTAGT. The chain's CDR3 is CASARGSNYEQYF. CDR3 bases: TGTGCCAGCGCTCGAGGGAGCAACTACGAGCAGTACTTC.

The chain carries TRBV30 and TRBJ2-7; D tentatively reads TRBD1 or TRBD2 (6 bases each). The CDR3 consists of 14 residues. The germline V and J ends were trimmed by 4 bases and 0 bases, with 13 bases remaining between them. From germline, CDR1 is GTSNPN and CDR2 SVGIG (reference sequence). The CDR3 coding sequence is TGTGCCTGGACAGGGGACTTCGCCTCCTACGAGCAGTACTTC. It is translated as CAWTGDFASYEQYF. Filled out from reference TRBV30 and TRBJ2-7, the complete variable domain reads SQTIHQWPATLVQPVGSPLSLECTVEGTSNPNLYWYRQAAGRGLQLLFYSVGIGQISSEVPQNLSASRPQDRQFILSSKKLLLSDSGFYLCAWTGDFASYEQYFGPGTRLTVT.

This clone was seen a few times. This chain connects TRBV30 to TRBJ2-3, with 9 bases identical to TRBD1. The CDR3 loop spans 15 amino acids. V shed 3 bases, J shed 3 bases, and the junction held 7 bases outside the gene matches. From germline, CDR1 is GTSNPN and CDR2 SVGIG (reference sequence). In DNA, the CDR3 is TGTGCCTGGAGAGCCGGGACAGGGCTAACAGATACGCAGTATTTT. This sequence encodes CAWRAGTGLTDTQYF.

The chain combines TRBV29-1 with TRBJ2-2; D is tentatively TRBD1 or TRBD2 (5 bases each). The germline V gene has CDR1 SQVTM and CDR2 ANQGSEA. The CDR3 is 13 residues long. V lost 7 bases, J lost 0 bases, and 9 bases lay in between. The CDR3 DNA reads as TGCAGCGGAGGGACGGCGAACACCGGGGAGCTGTTTTTT. Residues: CSGGTANTGELFF.

The chain uses TRBV18 and TRBJ1-2; 10 bases are shared with TRBD1. In germline, CDR1 is KGHSH, CDR2 LQKENI. The V and J ends lost 4 bases and 1 base, in that order; junction bases with no gene match: 9. CDR3 length: 17 amino acids. The CDR3 region is CASSQGQGPYNNYGYTF. CDR3 DNA: TGTGCCAGCTCACAGGGACAGGGGCCCTATAATAACTATGGCTACACCTTC.

The CDR3 protein is CASSEWQTYEQYF. The CDR3 coding sequence is TGTGCCAGCAGTGAATGGCAGACCTACGAGCAGTACTTC. The chain links TRBV6-1 to TRBJ2-7; D gene uncertain. The germline V gene has CDR1 MNHNS and CDR2 SASEGT. Trimming pared 2 bases from V and 2 bases from J, leaving 7 bases between. The CDR3 contains 13 residues.